The subject of this entry is one TCR beta chain. J lost 5 bases, V lost 4 bases, and 12 bases had no gene match. Germline-derived CDR1 and CDR2 are KGHSH and LQKENI. The CDR3 has 16 amino acids. This entry is derived from a study of blood T cell repertoires in COVID-19. Study as a whole: Acute and convalescent COVID-19 samples came from the United States, Italy and Spain. PBMCs, B-cell-depleted T cells, or T cells provided the cDNA or gDNA that made up the material.

As handled by the study authors: Estimated nucleated cell counts came from reference gene primer amplification. Produced via immunoSEQ multiplex PCR; TCRdb's table is partial and in-frame only. Clone size and the V and J calls come from that table; the DNA yielded D and trimming. The sample carries over 85,000 clones, over 85% recorded once. The sequence came from a human donor with COVID-19, enrolled during active disease. The donor label of this sample is uncertain. The rearrangement links TRBV18 to TRBJ2-5; TRBD1 aligns across 8 bases. Sequencing was carried out using peripheral blood. In DNA, the CDR3 is TGTGCCAGCTCACTCACCTTAACGACAGGGGACGAGACCCAGTACTTC. Protein sequence: CASSLTLTTGDETQYF.